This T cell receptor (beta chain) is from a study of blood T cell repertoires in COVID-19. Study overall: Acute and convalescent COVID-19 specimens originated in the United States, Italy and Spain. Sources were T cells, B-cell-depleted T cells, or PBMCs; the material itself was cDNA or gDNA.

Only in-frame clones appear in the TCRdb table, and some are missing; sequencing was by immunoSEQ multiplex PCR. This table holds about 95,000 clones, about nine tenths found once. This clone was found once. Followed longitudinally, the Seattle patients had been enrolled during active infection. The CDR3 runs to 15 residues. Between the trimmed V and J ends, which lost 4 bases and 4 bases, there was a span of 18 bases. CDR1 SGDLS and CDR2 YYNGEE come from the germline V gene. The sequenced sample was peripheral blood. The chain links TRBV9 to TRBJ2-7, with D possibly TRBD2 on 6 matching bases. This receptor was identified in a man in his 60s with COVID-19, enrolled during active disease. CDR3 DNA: TGTGCCAGCAGCCCCGGGGGACGGGGTTCGTACGAGCAGTACTTC. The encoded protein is CASSPGGRGSYEQYF.